The sequence of this T cell receptor beta chain was determined in a study of cytomegalovirus exposure and HLA in healthy donors. Note on this clone: The antigen is not known.

Germline assignment: CDR1 GTSNPN and CDR2 SVGIG (reference sequence). CDR3 length: 15 amino acids. V was cut by 0 bases and J by 0 bases, with 9 bases left in between. Whole-study findings and limits: The authors listed around 150 TCR beta chains as cytomegalovirus-associated.

Primers included in the PCR were 60 Vbeta and 13 Jbeta primers. The assay was immunoSEQ multiplex PCR, and TCRdb's table has in-frame clones only and misses some. The sample includes about 150,000 clones. The chain recombines TRBV30 with TRBJ1-3; a possible D gene is TRBD1 (5 bases). The sample was PBMCs. The receptor was isolated from a woman in her fifties or sixties in good health and CMV-seronegative. The CDR3 region is CAWSVQGSSGNTIYF. The CDR3 DNA reads TGTGCCTGGAGTGTCCAGGGCTCCTCTGGAAACACCATATATTTT. The full variable domain, with the rest looked up from reference TRBV30 and TRBJ1-3, is SQTIHQWPATLVQPVGSPLSLECTVEGTSNPNLYWYRQAAGRGLQLLFYSVGIGQISSEVPQNLSASRPQDRQFILSSKKLLLSDSGFYLCAWSVQGSSGNTIYFGEGSWLTVV.